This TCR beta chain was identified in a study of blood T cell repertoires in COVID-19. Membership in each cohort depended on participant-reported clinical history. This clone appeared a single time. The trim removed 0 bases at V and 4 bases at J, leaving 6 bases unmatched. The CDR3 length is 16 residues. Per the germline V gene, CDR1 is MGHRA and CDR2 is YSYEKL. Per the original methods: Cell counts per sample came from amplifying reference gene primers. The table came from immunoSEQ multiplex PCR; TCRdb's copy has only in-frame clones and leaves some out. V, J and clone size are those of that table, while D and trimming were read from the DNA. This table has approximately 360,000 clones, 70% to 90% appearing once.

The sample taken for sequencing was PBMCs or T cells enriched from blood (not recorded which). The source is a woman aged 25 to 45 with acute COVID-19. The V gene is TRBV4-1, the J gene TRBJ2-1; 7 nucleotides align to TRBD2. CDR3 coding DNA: TGCGCCAGCAGCCAAGACCTAGCGGAACATTACAATGAGCAGTTCTTC. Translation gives CASSQDLAEHYNEQFF.